The clone carrying this T cell receptor beta chain appeared a few times. The data were obtained in a study of patients and donors after allogeneic stem cell transplantation. Germline V gives CDR1 LGHDT, CDR2 YNNKEL (reference sequence). Trimming at V came to 7 bases and at J to 5 bases, leaving 4 bases not matched to a gene. The CDR3 runs 13 residues. From the RT-PCR reads, TCRdb called clonotypes with MiXCR, one entry per CDR3 protein. The data show 410,000 or so distinct CDR3 sequences, with 16% seen just once and around 7.9% held by the top ten. This chain joins TRBV3-1 and TRBJ1-1, with 10 bases matching TRBD1. The TCR originated in a human donor who was either an allogeneic HSCT recipient or a stem cell or donor lymphocyte infusion donor (not recorded which). It is not recorded whose cells these are; they may come from a transplant donor. Material for sequencing was blood, either unsorted or a sorted T cell fraction (not recorded which). In DNA form, the CDR3 reads TGTGCCAGCAAGGGACAGGGGAAGACTGAAGCTTTCTTT. Translation: CASKGQGKTEAFF.